The clone carrying this T cell receptor (beta chain) has a count of ten or more. The antigen remains unidentified. The data were taken from a study of identical twins. Regarding the study as a whole: Out-of-frame TCR alpha sharing observed in monozygotic twins exceeded model estimates. Memory repertoires showed no such pattern, whereas abundant cord blood beta clonotypes carried fewer insertions. A partial confounding effect on zero-insertion analyses could come from invariant MAIT and iNKT cells.

This CDR3 is built from 14 residues. The germline gives CDR1 SQVTM, CDR2 ANQGSEA. V lost 5 bases to trimming and J lost 5 bases, with 16 bases between them. TCRdb called the 5' RACE reads again in MiXCR, with one record for every CDR3 protein. This sample has a few hundred thousand distinct CDR3 sequences; approximately 8.3% occur once, and the top ten carry roughly 3.1%. This sample was shared with a second study, whose subject was yellow fever vaccine responses in identical twins.

Sequenced material: CD8+ T cells sorted from blood. The V and J genes are TRBV29-1 and TRBJ2-1; TRBD2 is a possible D gene (6 bases). This receptor was identified in a woman aged 18-30 years in good health. CDR3: CSVSGASANNEQFF. In DNA form, the CDR3 reads TGCAGCGTTAGTGGGGCTAGCGCGAACAATGAGCAGTTCTTC.